This record concerns one T cell receptor beta chain sequence. The assay was immunoSEQ multiplex PCR, and TCRdb's table has in-frame clones only and misses some. The data contain roughly 240,000 clones, roughly 82% of them singletons. The CDR3 spans 15 residues. Germline-derived CDR1 and CDR2 are LNHDA and SQIVND (reference sequence). Trimming shortened V by 10 bases and J by 1 base, and 20 bases separated the two germline ends. This record comes from a study of blood T cell repertoires in COVID-19. For the study at large: COVID-19 samples collected from the United States, Italy and Spain covered acute and convalescent phases. The cDNA or gDNA used as material had been derived from T cells, B-cell-depleted T cells, or PBMCs.

Material: peripheral blood. V usage is TRBV19 and J usage is TRBJ2-7; D may be TRBD1 (6 bases). This sequence was found in a woman in her sixties or seventies with acute or convalescent COVID-19. DNA for the CDR3: TGTGCCACCAGCCAGATCCAGGGGCCGTCCTACGAGCAGTACTTC. As protein: CATSQIQGPSYEQYF.